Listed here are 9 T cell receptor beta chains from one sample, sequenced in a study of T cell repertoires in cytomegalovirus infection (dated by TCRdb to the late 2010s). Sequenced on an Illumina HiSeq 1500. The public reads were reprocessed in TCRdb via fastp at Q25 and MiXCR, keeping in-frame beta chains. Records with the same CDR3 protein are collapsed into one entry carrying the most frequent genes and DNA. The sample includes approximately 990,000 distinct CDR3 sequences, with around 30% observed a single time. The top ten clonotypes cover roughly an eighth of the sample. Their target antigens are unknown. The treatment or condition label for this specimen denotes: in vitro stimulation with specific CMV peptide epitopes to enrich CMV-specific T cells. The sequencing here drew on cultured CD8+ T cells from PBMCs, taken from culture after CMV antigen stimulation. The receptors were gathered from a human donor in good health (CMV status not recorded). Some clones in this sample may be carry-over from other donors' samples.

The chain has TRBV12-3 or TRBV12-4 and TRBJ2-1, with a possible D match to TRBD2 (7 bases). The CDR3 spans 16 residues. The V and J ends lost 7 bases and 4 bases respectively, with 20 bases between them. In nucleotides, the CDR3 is TGTGCCAGCACCCCAGGCGAGGGGGGGTTTTACAATGAGCAGTTCTTC. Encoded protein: CASTPGEGGFYNEQFF.

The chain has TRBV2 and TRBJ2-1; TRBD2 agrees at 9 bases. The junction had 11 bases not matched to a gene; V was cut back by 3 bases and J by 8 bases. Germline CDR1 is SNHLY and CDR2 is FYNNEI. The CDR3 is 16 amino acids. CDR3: CASSDPTKGLAYEQFF. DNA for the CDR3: TGTGCCAGCAGTGACCCTACAAAGGGACTAGCCTATGAGCAGTTCTTC.

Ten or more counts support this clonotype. The CDR3 loop reads CASSLALYRVSEKLFF. The CDR3 DNA reads as TGTGCCAGCAGCTTAGCGCTCTACAGGGTCAGCGAAAAACTGTTTTTT. The rearrangement uses TRBV7-8 and TRBJ1-4; weak D call: TRBD1 (6 bases). V shed 0 bases and J shed 8 bases, with 16 bases lying between them. The germline CDR1 and CDR2 sequences are SGHVS and FQNEAQ. This CDR3 is built from 16 residues.

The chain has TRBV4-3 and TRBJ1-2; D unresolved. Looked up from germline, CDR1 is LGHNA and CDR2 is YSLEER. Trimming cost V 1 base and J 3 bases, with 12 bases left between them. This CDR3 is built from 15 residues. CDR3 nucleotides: TGCGCCAGCAGCCAAGCCTCTAAATCCGACTATGGCTACACCTTC. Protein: CASSQASKSDYGYTF.

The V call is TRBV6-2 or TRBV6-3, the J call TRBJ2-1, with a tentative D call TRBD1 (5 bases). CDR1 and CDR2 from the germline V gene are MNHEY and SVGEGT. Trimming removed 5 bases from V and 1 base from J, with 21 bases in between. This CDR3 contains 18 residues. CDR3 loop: CASSTLAAGRKSYNEQFF. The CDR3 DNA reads TGTGCCAGCAGTACGCTCGCGGCAGGGCGTAAGTCCTACAATGAGCAGTTCTTC.

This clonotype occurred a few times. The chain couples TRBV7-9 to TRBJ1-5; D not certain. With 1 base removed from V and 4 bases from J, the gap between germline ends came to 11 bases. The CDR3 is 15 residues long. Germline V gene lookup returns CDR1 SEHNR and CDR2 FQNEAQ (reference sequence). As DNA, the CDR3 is TGTGCCAGCAGCTTAGGCGGAATACCAAATCAGCCCCAGCATTTT. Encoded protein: CASSLGGIPNQPQHF.

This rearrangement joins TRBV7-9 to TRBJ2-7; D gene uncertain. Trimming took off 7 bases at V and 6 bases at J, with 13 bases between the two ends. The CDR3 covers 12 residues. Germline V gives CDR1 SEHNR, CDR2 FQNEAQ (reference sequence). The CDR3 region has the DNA TGTGCCAGCACTCCGCGGCCCGGCGAGCAGTACTTC. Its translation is CASTPRPGEQYF.

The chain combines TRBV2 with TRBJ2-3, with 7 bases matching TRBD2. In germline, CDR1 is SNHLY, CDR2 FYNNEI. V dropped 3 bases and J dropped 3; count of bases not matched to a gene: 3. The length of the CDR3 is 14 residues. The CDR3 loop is CASSDVGGTDTQYF. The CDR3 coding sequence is TGTGCCAGCAGTGATGTGGGGGGGACAGATACGCAGTATTTT.

CDR3 nucleotides: TGTGCCAGCTCTCAGGGGATTGGCGAGCAGTACGTC. Translation: CASSQGIGEQYV. The chain employs TRBV7-9 and TRBJ2-7, with a tentative D call TRBD1 (6 bases). Trimming shortened V by 8 bases and J by 6 bases, and 14 bases separated the two germline ends. This CDR3 has 12 residues. Looked up from germline, CDR1 is SEHNR and CDR2 is FQNEAQ (reference sequence).